The 32 T cell receptor beta chains given below trace back to one sample, sequenced in a study of long-term antiretroviral therapy in people with HIV. A v3.0 immunoSEQ assay was performed at survey level. TCRdb keeps only in-frame clones here, not all; method: immunoSEQ multiplex PCR. The table lists fewer than 25,000 clones, approximately 77% of them singletons. The sequences come from unsorted PBMCs, collected at the start of antiretroviral therapy. The receptors come from a man aged 50 to 59 with HIV.

This clone was observed a single time. The chain links TRBV7-9 to TRBJ1-1; D call uncertain. V shed 3 bases and J shed 2 bases, with 10 bases lying between them. The CDR3 has 14 residues. Per the germline V gene, CDR1 is SEHNR and CDR2 is FQNEAQ (reference sequence). The CDR3 DNA is TGTGCCAGCAGCTTGGGCCAGATCAACACTGAAGCTTTCTTT. It is translated as CASSLGQINTEAFF.

The chain has TRBV5-1 and TRBJ1-4, with 8 nucleotides matching TRBD1. The germline CDR1 and CDR2 sequences are SGHRS and YFSETQ. The CDR3 has 16 amino acids. V dropped 3 bases and J dropped 5; count of bases not matched to a gene: 9. CDR3 in amino acids: CASSSGTGGLNEKLFF. The CDR3 nucleotides read TGCGCCAGCAGCTCGGGAACAGGGGGGTTAAATGAAAAACTGTTTTTT.

The chain carries TRBV2 and TRBJ2-5; the D is unclear. Germline V gene data show CDR1 as SNHLY and CDR2 as FYNNEI. V was trimmed by 7 bases and J by 4 bases, leaving 10 bases between them. This CDR3 has 12 residues. The CDR3 DNA sequence: TGTGCCAGCACTTCCTTTACAGAGACCCAGTACTTC. Translating it yields CASTSFTETQYF.

This clone has a single count. J is TRBJ2-3 and V is TRBV28, with TRBD2 matching 11 bases. The CDR3 covers 16 residues. V dropped 7 bases and J dropped 1; count of bases not matched to a gene: 7. CDR1 and CDR2 from the germline V gene are MDHEN and SYDVKM. Here the CDR3 reads CASKATSGSGTDTQYF. The CDR3 DNA reads TGTGCCAGCAAAGCTACTAGCGGGAGTGGCACAGATACGCAGTATTTT.

V gene TRBV28 combines with J gene TRBJ1-2, with D maybe TRBD1 (5 bases). Germline CDR1 and CDR2: MDHEN and SYDVKM. V lost 1 base and J 6 bases, leaving 9 bases between the germline ends. The CDR3 has 13 amino acids. In DNA form, the CDR3 reads TGTGCCAGCAGTTTATCAGGGTTTGATGGCTACACCTTC. Translated, it gives CASSLSGFDGYTF.

This clone came up a few times. The J gene is TRBJ1-2, the V gene TRBV5-5; the D gene is possibly TRBD1 (5 bases). The V and J ends lost 4 bases and 4 bases respectively, with 17 bases between them. The CDR3 consists of 15 residues. CDR1 SGHKS and CDR2 YYEKEE come from the germline V gene (reference sequence). CDR3 residues: CASSGRLGVSYGYTF. CDR3 DNA sequence: TGTGCCAGCAGCGGTCGATTGGGGGTTTCCTATGGCTACACCTTC.

This clone was detected once. The chain combines TRBV4-3 with TRBJ1-6, with a possible D match to TRBD1 (5 bases). Trimming removed 0 bases at V and 4 bases at J, with 10 bases between. The CDR3 length is 16 residues. Germline V gene lookup returns CDR1 LGHNA and CDR2 YSLEER. The CDR3 bases are TGCGCCAGCAGCCAAGACAGGGTCTCTTATAATTCACCCCTCCACTTT. Its protein is CASSQDRVSYNSPLHF.

This clone was observed a handful of times. This sequence joins TRBV19 and TRBJ2-7, with D perhaps being TRBD1 or TRBD2 (6 bases each). Trimming stripped 9 bases from V and 7 bases from J, with 19 bases between. Germline V gene sequence: CDR1 LNHDA, CDR2 SQIVND (reference sequence). The CDR3 length is 13 residues. The CDR3 sequence: CASSTGGGGEQYF. CDR3 nucleotide sequence: TGTGCCAGCTCGACAGGAGGAGGGGGAGAGCAGTACTTC.

The chain links TRBV7-2 to TRBJ1-2; D possibly corresponds to TRBD1 (5 bases). V was shortened by 5 bases and J by 5 bases, with 15 bases between the two germline ends. CDR3 length: 14 residues. Looked up from germline, CDR1 is SGHTA and CDR2 is FQGNSA. The CDR3 DNA sequence: TGTGCCAGCAGCCCACCGTCGGGGGGTTATGGCTACACCTTC. As protein: CASSPPSGGYGYTF. Combining the CDR3 with reference TRBV7-2 and TRBJ1-2 gives the whole variable domain GAGVSQSPSNKVTEKGKDVELRCDPISGHTALYWYRQSLGQGLEFLIYFQGNSAPDKSGLPSDRFSAERTGGSVSTLTIQRTQQEDSAVYLCASSPPSGGYGYTFGSGTRLTVV.

This chain connects TRBV27 to TRBJ2-5; 9 nucleotides line up with TRBD1. Germline V gives CDR1 MNHEY, CDR2 SMNVEV (reference sequence). This CDR3 has 13 amino acids. Trimming took 7 bases from V and 4 from J; bases not matched to a gene: 4. Here the CDR3 DNA reads TGTGCCAGCAAACGGACAGGGGTAGAGACCCAGTACTTC. This codes for CASKRTGVETQYF.

This clone was found a few times. The V call is TRBV27, the J call TRBJ2-6; 12 bases agree with TRBD2. Germline V gene sequence: CDR1 MNHEY, CDR2 SMNVEV (reference sequence). This CDR3 spans 16 amino acids. Trimming cost V 10 bases and J 4 bases; bases outside gene matches: 8. The CDR3: CATRLAGALGANVLTF. The DNA of the CDR3 is TGTGCCACCCGACTAGCGGGAGCCTTAGGGGCCAACGTCCTGACTTTC.

The genes are TRBV21-1 and TRBJ1-5. TRBV21-1 is a documented pseudogene. The CDR3 has 15 amino acids. The CDR3 DNA sequence: TGTGCCAGCAGCAACCCCGCAGGGAGGGATCAGCCCCAGCATTTT. It translates to CASSNPAGRDQPQHF.

The DNA of the CDR3 is TGTGCCACCAGCGTCACCTTCGGGACGGCTTATGAAAAACTGTTTTTT. This translates into CATSVTFGTAYEKLFF. The chain joins TRBV15 to TRBJ1-4; D might be TRBD1 (5 bases). Germline-derived CDR1 and CDR2 are LNHNV and YYDKDF (reference sequence). V lost 5 bases, J lost 6 bases, and 19 bases lay in between. The CDR3 covers 16 residues.

V and J are TRBV6-5 and TRBJ1-1; D remains ambiguous. This CDR3 is built from 13 residues. V dropped 0 bases and J dropped 7 bases, with 9 bases sitting between them. Germline CDR1 reads MNHEY; CDR2 reads SVGAGI. CDR3 DNA: TGTGCCAGCAGTTACTCGAAAGCTATTGAAGCTTTCTTT. This codes for CASSYSKAIEAFF.

The chain links TRBV19 to TRBJ1-5; D perhaps matches TRBD1 (5 bases). V dropped 6 bases and J dropped 6 bases, with 15 bases sitting between them. There are 14 residues in the CDR3. Per germline, CDR1 LNHDA and CDR2 SQIVND (reference sequence). In DNA, the CDR3 is TGTGCCAGTAGAAGCGGGGGGTCGGGTCAGCCCCAGCATTTT. As protein: CASRSGGSGQPQHF.

The chain recombines TRBV5-1 with TRBJ1-1, with D possibly TRBD1 on 6 matching bases. Germline V gives CDR1 SGHRS, CDR2 YFSETQ. Trimming took 3 bases from V and 6 from J, leaving 9 bases between them. The CDR3 extends over 12 amino acids. The CDR3 sequence: CASSSGAPEAFF. The CDR3 nucleotides are TGCGCCAGCAGCTCGGGGGCCCCTGAAGCTTTCTTT.

The chain recombines TRBV10-2 with TRBJ2-3, with 10 nucleotides matching TRBD1. The trim removed 3 bases at V and 4 bases at J, leaving 4 bases unmatched. The CDR3 covers 15 residues. Germline lookup yields CDR1 WSHSY and CDR2 SAAADI. The DNA for the CDR3 is TGCGCCAGCAGTGAAAGACAGGGGGCATCAGATACGCAGTATTTT. Amino acids: CASSERQGASDTQYF.

This clone has more than one count but fewer than ten. CDR3 loop: CASREVPSQPQHF. In DNA, the CDR3 is TGTGCCAGCAGGGAGGTTCCCAGTCAGCCCCAGCATTTT. The chain combines TRBV6-1 with TRBJ1-5; D not certain. V dropped 6 bases and J dropped 6 bases, with 12 bases sitting between them. Germline values: CDR1 MNHNS, CDR2 SASEGT. The CDR3 totals 13 residues.

This clone was seen only a few times. V and J are TRBV19 and TRBJ1-2; TRBD1 is a possible D gene (6 bases). Germline V gene sequence: CDR1 LNHDA, CDR2 SQIVND (reference sequence). The V gene lost 0 bases and the J gene lost 4 bases, with 9 bases spanning the gap. The CDR3 loop spans 14 amino acids. DNA for the CDR3: TGTGCCAGTAGTATAGACAGGGGAGGCTATGGCTACACCTTC. Translating gives CASSIDRGGYGYTF.

The chain carries TRBV9 and TRBJ1-2, with D perhaps matching TRBD1 (5 bases). This CDR3 is 13 amino acids long. V shed 0 bases and J shed 5 bases, with 8 bases lying between them. Germline lookup yields CDR1 SGDLS and CDR2 YYNGEE. In DNA, the CDR3 is TGTGCCAGCAGCGTAGGCAGGGAGTATGGCTACACCTTC. This translates into CASSVGREYGYTF. Full variable domain (missing parts from reference TRBV9 and TRBJ1-2): DSGVTQTPKHLITATGQRVTLRCSPRSGDLSVYWYQQSLDQGLQFLIQYYNGEERAKGNILERFSAQQFPDLHSELNLSSLELGDSALYFCASSVGREYGYTFGSGTRLTVV.

The genes are TRBV4-3 and TRBJ2-1; 9 nucleotides line up with TRBD1. Looked up from germline, CDR1 is LGHNA and CDR2 is YSLEER. The CDR3 has 13 residues. The J segment lost 9 bases and the V segment lost 3 bases, leaving 3 bases of the junction unmatched. This CDR3 is CASSQDRGSEQFF. CDR3 DNA sequence: TGCGCCAGCAGCCAGGACAGGGGCAGTGAGCAGTTCTTC.

The J gene is TRBJ2-1, the V gene TRBV29-1; 10 nucleotides agree with TRBD2. The V gene's germline CDR1 is SQVTM and CDR2 ANQGSEA. V trimming: 2 bases; J trimming: 4 bases; junction bases outside the gene matches: 5. The CDR3 sequence is 15 residues long. CDR3 coding DNA: TGCAGCGTTGAAAGCCTAGCGGGAGAATACAATGAGCAGTTCTTC. Residues: CSVESLAGEYNEQFF.

The chain combines TRBV7-3 with TRBJ2-2, with 7 positions matching TRBD1. In germline, CDR1 is SGHTA, CDR2 FQGTGA. V shed 10 bases and J 2 bases; nucleotides not matched to a gene: 7. CDR3 size: 14 residues. The CDR3 bases are TGTGCCACCCAGACAGGGATCAACACCGGGGAGCTGTTTTTT. This translates into CATQTGINTGELFF. Complete variable domain (other parts from reference TRBV7-3 and TRBJ2-2): GAGVSQTPSNKVTEKGKYVELRCDPISGHTALYWYRQSLGQGPEFLIYFQGTGAADDSGLPNDRFFAVRPEGSVSTLKIQRTERGDSAVYLCATQTGINTGELFFGEGSRLTVL.

This clone was found a few times. The chain recombines TRBV6-1 with TRBJ1-6; no clear D. There are 16 residues in the CDR3. Trimming left V 4 bases short and J 0 bases short, with 10 bases between. The V gene's germline CDR1 is MNHNS and CDR2 SASEGT. Here the CDR3 DNA reads TGTGCCAGCAGTGTTGTCAGGAGCTCCTATAATTCACCCCTCCACTTT. Its protein is CASSVVRSSYNSPLHF.

CDR3 region: CASGPGTGGLGTEAFF. Here the CDR3 DNA reads TGTGCTAGTGGTCCCGGGACAGGGGGCCTTGGCACTGAAGCTTTCTTT. The J gene is TRBJ1-1, the V gene TRBV12-5, with TRBD1 matching 12 bases. Germline-derived CDR1 and CDR2 are LGHNT and FRNRAP. The length of the CDR3 is 16 residues. The V gene end was trimmed by 5 bases and the J gene end by 4 bases; junction bases not matched to a gene: 8.

This clone occurred a few times. The chain is built from TRBV6-1 and TRBJ1-5; possibly TRBD1 for D (5 bases). This CDR3 has 15 residues. Germline-derived CDR1 and CDR2 are MNHNS and SASEGT. V was clipped by 6 bases and J by 0 bases, with 12 bases between them. CDR3 protein: CASSGGAISNQPQHF. In DNA, the CDR3 is TGTGCCAGCAGCGGAGGGGCAATTAGCAATCAGCCCCAGCATTTT.

In its sample, this clone was seen a few times. The V gene is TRBV6-1, the J gene TRBJ1-2; D gene uncertain. The germline gives CDR1 MNHNS, CDR2 SASEGT. The CDR3 covers 14 residues. V lost 2 bases to trimming and J lost 8 bases, with 15 bases between them. The DNA of the CDR3 is TGTGCCAGCAGTGAATGGCTCCCCGCGGGCGGCTACACCTTC. This gives the protein CASSEWLPAGGYTF.

V is TRBV30 and J is TRBJ1-2; tentatively, D is TRBD1 (6 bases). The CDR3 totals 12 residues. The germline V and J ends were trimmed by 5 bases and 4 bases, with 11 bases remaining between them. Per the germline V gene, CDR1 is GTSNPN and CDR2 is SVGIG (reference sequence). The CDR3 sequence is CAWGQFLYGYTF. CDR3 sequence (DNA): TGTGCCTGGGGACAGTTCCTCTATGGCTACACCTTC.

The V and J genes are TRBV18 and TRBJ2-1; D unclear. The germline V and J ends were trimmed by 3 bases and 5 bases, with 8 bases remaining between them. Germline loops: CDR1 KGHSH, CDR2 LQKENI. The CDR3 runs 13 residues. DNA for the CDR3: TGTGCCAGCTCACCGGCGGAGCACAATGAGCAGTTCTTC. This codes for CASSPAEHNEQFF. Full variable domain (rest looked up from reference TRBV18 and TRBJ2-1): NAGVMQNPRHLVRRRGQEARLRCSPMKGHSHVYWYRQLPEEGLKFMVYLQKENIIDESGMPKERFSAEFPKEGPSILRIQQVVRGDSAAYFCASSPAEHNEQFFGPGTRLTVL.

This clone occurred a few times. The rearrangement uses TRBV19 and TRBJ1-5, with 10 bases identical to TRBD1. This CDR3 is 15 amino acids long. J lost 6 bases, V lost 1 base, and 3 bases had no gene match. Germline CDR1 reads LNHDA; CDR2 reads SQIVND (reference sequence). CDR3 sequence: CASSIGTGGIQPQHF. Here the CDR3 DNA reads TGTGCCAGTAGTATAGGGACAGGGGGGATTCAGCCCCAGCATTTT.

This clone was counted a single time. This sequence joins TRBV29-1 and TRBJ1-4; 8 nucleotides match TRBD1. Trimming removed 6 bases from V and 5 bases from J; junction bases left unmatched: 8. Germline CDR1 SQVTM, CDR2 ANQGSEA. CDR3 length: 14 residues. The CDR3 DNA sequence: TGCAGCGTGGACACCGGGACAGGAAATGAAAAACTGTTTTTT. It is translated as CSVDTGTGNEKLFF.

This chain uses TRBV7-2 with TRBJ1-1; D may be TRBD1 (5 bases). The V and J ends lost 1 base and 0 bases respectively, with 6 bases between them. Per the germline V gene, CDR1 is SGHTA and CDR2 is FQGNSA. The CDR3 is 14 residues long. The CDR3 sequence is CASSLEGMNTEAFF. For the CDR3, the DNA is TGTGCCAGCAGCTTAGAGGGGATGAACACTGAAGCTTTCTTT. The variable domain in full, completed from reference TRBV7-2 and TRBJ1-1, reads GAGVSQSPSNKVTEKGKDVELRCDPISGHTALYWYRQSLGQGLEFLIYFQGNSAPDKSGLPSDRFSAERTGGSVSTLTIQRTQQEDSAVYLCASSLEGMNTEAFFGQGTRLTVV.